The 16 T cell receptor beta chains below all came from one sample that was sequenced in a study of HIV-infected patients and healthy controls. TCRdb re-derived calls from the 5' RACE reads in MiXCR, one entry per CDR3 protein. The sample consists of under 70,000 distinct CDR3 sequences, under 25% of them appearing once. The sequencing sample was made of CD4+ T cells from blood. Receptors originate from a human donor in good health.

J is TRBJ1-1 and V is TRBV20-1; weak D call: TRBD1 (5 bases). V lost 5 bases and J 2 bases, leaving 12 bases between the germline ends. The germline CDR1 and CDR2 sequences are DFQATT and SNEGSKA (reference sequence). The CDR3 covers 13 residues. CDR3 sequence (DNA): TGCAGTGCTGCCCGGGACGTTAACACTGAAGCTTTCTTT. Translating gives CSAARDVNTEAFF.

About this clonotype: Possible read error: a much larger clone is one base away. The rearrangement joins TRBV6-5 to TRBJ1-1; D gene uncertain. CDR3 size: 16 residues. Germline assignment: CDR1 MNHEY and CDR2 SVGAGI. CDR3 residues: CAISYSGVGVLTEAFF. CDR3 DNA: TGTGCCATCAGTTACAGCGGAGTAGGCGTTCTGACTGAAGCTTTCTTT.

In this sample, this clonotype turned up many times. The chain couples TRBV7-9 to TRBJ1-3; 8 nucleotides match TRBD1. This CDR3 region has 15 residues. J gave up 0 bases and V 3 bases, and 1 base lay outside the gene matches. Per germline, CDR1 SEHNR and CDR2 FQNEAQ (reference sequence). For the CDR3, the DNA is TGTGCCAGCAGCTTTCAGGGGGCCTCTGGAAACACCATATATTTT. Its translation: CASSFQGASGNTIYF.

The chain combines TRBV20-1 with TRBJ1-5, with a weak D call TRBD1 (5 bases). The CDR3 consists of 15 residues. Germline V gene data show CDR1 as DFQATT and CDR2 as SNEGSKA (reference sequence). Trimming took off 6 bases at V and 5 bases at J, with 20 bases between the two ends. CDR3 DNA: TGCAGTGCCACCAGCGGGGGGACGGGCCATCAGCCCCAGCATTTT. Translation gives CSATSGGTGHQPQHF.

Many counts were recorded for this clonotype. The chain links TRBV29-1 to TRBJ2-5; D is perhaps TRBD1 (5 bases). Per the germline V gene, CDR1 is SQVTM and CDR2 is ANQGSEA. The CDR3 spans 12 residues. The V end was cut by 5 bases, the J end by 0 bases, with 7 bases between. Here the CDR3 reads CSVRQNQETQYF. CDR3 DNA: TGCAGCGTTAGACAGAACCAAGAGACCCAGTACTTC.

This clonotype was seen only a few times. The J gene is TRBJ2-1, the V gene TRBV20-1; D ambiguous. The CDR3 totals 13 residues. The germline gives CDR1 DFQATT, CDR2 SNEGSKA (reference sequence). The germline V and J ends were trimmed by 0 bases and 8 bases, with 11 bases remaining between them. The CDR3 is CSARDRSRDEQFF. For the CDR3, the DNA is TGCAGTGCTAGAGATCGGAGTAGGGATGAGCAGTTCTTC.

The genes are TRBV29-1 and TRBJ2-1; 9 bases align to TRBD1. CDR1 is SQVTM and CDR2 is ANQGSEA in the germline V gene. Unmatched junction bases numbered 9, after V lost 6 bases and J lost 3 bases. The CDR3 extends over 15 amino acids. The CDR3 DNA sequence: TGCAGCGTCAGAGTGGGACAGGGTAACTACAATGAGCAGTTCTTC. Protein sequence: CSVRVGQGNYNEQFF.

This clonotype was seen repeatedly, ten times or more. This rearrangement joins TRBV20-1 to TRBJ1-2, with D unclear. This CDR3 is 14 amino acids long. V was clipped by 3 bases and J by 0 bases, with 11 bases between them. CDR1 is DFQATT and CDR2 is SNEGSKA in the germline V gene (reference sequence). CDR3 bases: TGCAGTGCTAGTCCAGGATTAGCTAACTATGGCTACACCTTC. It translates to CSASPGLANYGYTF.

This clonotype has ten or more counts. J is TRBJ1-3 and V is TRBV19; no clear D gene. The germline V and J ends were trimmed by 5 bases and 0 bases, with 11 bases remaining between them. CDR3 length: 15 residues. Germline V gene data show CDR1 as LNHDA and CDR2 as SQIVND (reference sequence). The CDR3 protein is CASSDPDISGNTIYF. The CDR3 DNA is TGTGCCAGTAGTGATCCCGACATCTCTGGAAACACCATATATTTT.

This clonotype occurred many times. The chain is built from TRBV7-2 and TRBJ1-1; D possibly corresponds to TRBD1 (6 bases). The germline V gene has CDR1 SGHTA and CDR2 FQGNSA. This CDR3 is 14 amino acids long. The ends were cut back, 0 bases at V and 1 base at J, with 6 bases in the middle. The CDR3 spells CASSLAQGNTEAFF. The CDR3 region has the DNA TGTGCCAGCAGCTTAGCACAGGGGAACACTGAAGCTTTCTTT.

This sequence joins TRBV6-2 or TRBV6-3 and TRBJ2-7; D is possibly TRBD1 or TRBD2 (5 bases each). The V end lost 4 bases, the J end lost 5 bases, and 12 bases lay between the germline ends. CDR1 is MNHEY and CDR2 is SVGEGT in the germline V gene. CDR3 length: 13 amino acids. The DNA for the CDR3 is TGTGCCAGCAGTTCCTGGGACCAAAACGAGCAGTACTTC. This encodes CASSSWDQNEQYF.

This clonotype has at least ten counts. V usage is TRBV6-6 and J usage is TRBJ2-7; TRBD1 agrees at 10 bases. The junction had 4 bases not matched to a gene; V was cut back by 7 bases and J by 1 base. The CDR3 sequence is 14 residues long. Per the germline V gene, CDR1 is MNHNY and CDR2 is SVGAGI (reference sequence). The CDR3 sequence is CASMRDRGSYEQYF. For the CDR3, the DNA is TGTGCCAGCATGAGGGACAGGGGATCCTACGAGCAGTACTTC.

At least ten counts were recorded for this clonotype. The V and J genes are TRBV5-6 and TRBJ2-5, with a weak D call TRBD2 (5 bases). Trimming left V 2 bases short and J 3 bases short, with 23 bases between. CDR3 length: 18 residues. Germline V CDR1 and CDR2: SGHDT, YYEEEE. CDR3 protein: CASSLTLAVGIVKETQYF. The CDR3 DNA is TGTGCCAGCAGCTTAACCCTTGCGGTCGGGATTGTGAAAGAGACCCAGTACTTC.

Only a few counts were recorded for this clonotype. The chain is built from TRBV5-5 and TRBJ2-1, with 8 bases that match TRBD2. V lost 0 bases to trimming and J lost 4 bases; unmatched junction nucleotides: 9. Germline V CDR1 and CDR2: SGHKS, YYEKEE (reference sequence). This CDR3 is 17 amino acids long. CDR3 protein: CASSLAAGRAEYNEQFF. DNA for the CDR3: TGTGCCAGCAGCTTGGCTGCCGGGAGGGCCGAGTACAATGAGCAGTTCTTC.

This clonotype occurred many times. This chain joins TRBV2 and TRBJ2-5, with 8 bases matching TRBD2. The germline V gene has CDR1 SNHLY and CDR2 FYNNEI. CDR3 length: 14 amino acids. The J segment lost 7 bases and the V segment lost 6 bases, leaving 10 bases of the junction unmatched. The CDR3 loop is CASRRAGEAGTQYF. The CDR3 bases are TGTGCCAGCAGGAGAGCGGGAGAAGCGGGGACCCAGTACTTC.

The sample holds many counts of this clonotype. The chain has TRBV27 and TRBJ2-7; D gene uncertain. Germline CDR1 and CDR2: MNHEY and SMNVEV (reference sequence). The CDR3 spans 17 residues. V was pared by 0 bases and J by 6 bases, with 21 bases between. The CDR3 nucleotides are TGTGCCAGCAGTTTATCTGGCTCCGGGTCGTACCGTGGCGAGCAGTACTTC. Translation gives CASSLSGSGSYRGEQYF.